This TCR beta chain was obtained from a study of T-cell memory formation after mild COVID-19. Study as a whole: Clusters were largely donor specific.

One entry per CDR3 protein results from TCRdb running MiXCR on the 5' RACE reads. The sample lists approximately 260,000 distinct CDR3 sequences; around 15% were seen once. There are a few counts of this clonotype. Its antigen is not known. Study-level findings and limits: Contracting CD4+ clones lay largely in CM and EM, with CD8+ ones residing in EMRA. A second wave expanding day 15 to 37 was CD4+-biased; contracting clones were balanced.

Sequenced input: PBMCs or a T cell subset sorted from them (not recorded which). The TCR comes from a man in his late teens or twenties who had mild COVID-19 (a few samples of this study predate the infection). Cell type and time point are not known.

The CDR3 reads CASKPVGVSNQPQHF. In DNA form, the CDR3 reads TGTGCCAGCAAACCCGTGGGGGTTTCGAATCAGCCCCAGCATTTT. The chain recombines TRBV27 with TRBJ1-5; D may be TRBD1 (5 bases). The CDR3 length is 15 residues. Germline CDR1 and CDR2: MNHEY and SMNVEV (reference sequence). V was cut by 7 bases and J by 4 bases, with 17 bases left in between.